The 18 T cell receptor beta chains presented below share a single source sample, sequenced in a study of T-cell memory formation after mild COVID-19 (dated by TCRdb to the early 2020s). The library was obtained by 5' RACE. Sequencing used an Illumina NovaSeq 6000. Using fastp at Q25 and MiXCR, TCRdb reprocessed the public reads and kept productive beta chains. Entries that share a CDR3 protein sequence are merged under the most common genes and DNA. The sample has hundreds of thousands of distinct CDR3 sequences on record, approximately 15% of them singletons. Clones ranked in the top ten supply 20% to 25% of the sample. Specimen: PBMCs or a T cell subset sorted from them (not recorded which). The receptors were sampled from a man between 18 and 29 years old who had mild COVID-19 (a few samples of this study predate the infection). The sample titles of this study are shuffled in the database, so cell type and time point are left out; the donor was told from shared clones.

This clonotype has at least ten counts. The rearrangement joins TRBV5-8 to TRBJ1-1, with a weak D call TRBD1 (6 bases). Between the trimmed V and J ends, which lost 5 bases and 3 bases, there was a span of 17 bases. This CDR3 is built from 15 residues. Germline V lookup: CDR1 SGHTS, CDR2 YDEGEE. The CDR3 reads CASSEPGTRDTEAFF. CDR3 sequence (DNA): TGTGCCAGCAGTGAACCCGGGACAAGGGACACTGAAGCTTTCTTT.

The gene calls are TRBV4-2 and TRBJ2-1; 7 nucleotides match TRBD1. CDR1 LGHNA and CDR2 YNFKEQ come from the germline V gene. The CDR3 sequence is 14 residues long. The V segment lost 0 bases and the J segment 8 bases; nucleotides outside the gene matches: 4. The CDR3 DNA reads TGTGCCAGCAGCCAAGATCACACAGGGGATGAGCAGTTCTTC. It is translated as CASSQDHTGDEQFF.

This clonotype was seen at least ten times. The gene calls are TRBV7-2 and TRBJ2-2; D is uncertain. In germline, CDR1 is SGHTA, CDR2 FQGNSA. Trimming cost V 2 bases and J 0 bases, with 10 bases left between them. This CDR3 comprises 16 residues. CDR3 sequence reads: CASSLLGLTNTGELFF. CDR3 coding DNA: TGTGCCAGCAGCTTACTGGGTCTTACGAACACCGGGGAGCTGTTTTTT.

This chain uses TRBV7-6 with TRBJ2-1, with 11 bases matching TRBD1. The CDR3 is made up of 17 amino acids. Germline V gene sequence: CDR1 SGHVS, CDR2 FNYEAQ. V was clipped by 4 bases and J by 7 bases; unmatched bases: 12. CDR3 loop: CASSYGARTGGPNEQFF. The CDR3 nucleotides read TGTGCCAGCAGCTACGGGGCTAGGACAGGGGGCCCAAATGAGCAGTTCTTC.

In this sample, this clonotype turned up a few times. CDR3 sequence reads: CASSWDSVYGYTF. Written as DNA, the CDR3 is TGTGCCAGCAGCTGGGACAGCGTATATGGCTACACCTTC. This chain uses TRBV12-3 or TRBV12-4 with TRBJ1-2, with 7 bases fitting TRBD1. The CDR3 has 13 amino acids. Trimming took 6 bases from V and 5 from J; bases not matched to a gene: 6.

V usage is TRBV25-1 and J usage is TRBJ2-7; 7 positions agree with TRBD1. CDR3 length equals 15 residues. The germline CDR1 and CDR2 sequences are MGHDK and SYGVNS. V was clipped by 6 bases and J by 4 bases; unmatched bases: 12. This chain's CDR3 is CASSSKKGGQYEQYF. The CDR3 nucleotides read TGTGCCAGCAGCTCCAAGAAAGGGGGCCAGTACGAGCAGTACTTC.

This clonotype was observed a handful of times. CDR3: CSVGGQAETQYF. CDR3 DNA: TGCAGCGTTGGGGGCCAAGCCGAGACCCAGTACTTC. The rearrangement uses TRBV29-1 and TRBJ2-5; D perhaps matches TRBD1 (5 bases). The CDR3 covers 12 residues. Trimming stripped 4 bases from V and 5 bases from J, with 11 bases between. Germline values: CDR1 SQVTM, CDR2 ANQGSEA. Full variable domain (remainder filled in from reference TRBV29-1 and TRBJ2-5): SAVISQKPSRDICQRGTSLTIQCQVDSQVTMMFWYRQQPGQSLTLIATANQGSEATYESGFVIDKFPISRPNLTFSTLTVSNMSPEDSSIYLCSVGGQAETQYFGPGTRLLVL.

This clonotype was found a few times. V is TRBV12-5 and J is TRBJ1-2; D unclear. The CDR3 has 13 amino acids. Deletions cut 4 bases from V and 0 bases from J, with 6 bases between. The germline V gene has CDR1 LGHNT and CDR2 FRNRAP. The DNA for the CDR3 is TGTGCTAGTGGTTCGGAGACTAACTATGGCTACACCTTC. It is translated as CASGSETNYGYTF.

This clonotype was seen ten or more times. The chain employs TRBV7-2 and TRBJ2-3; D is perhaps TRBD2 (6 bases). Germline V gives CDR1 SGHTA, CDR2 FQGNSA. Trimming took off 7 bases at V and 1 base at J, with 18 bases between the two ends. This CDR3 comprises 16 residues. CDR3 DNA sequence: TGTGCCAGCACCACTTCCCCCGGGGGTGGCACAGATACGCAGTATTTT. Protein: CASTTSPGGGTDTQYF.

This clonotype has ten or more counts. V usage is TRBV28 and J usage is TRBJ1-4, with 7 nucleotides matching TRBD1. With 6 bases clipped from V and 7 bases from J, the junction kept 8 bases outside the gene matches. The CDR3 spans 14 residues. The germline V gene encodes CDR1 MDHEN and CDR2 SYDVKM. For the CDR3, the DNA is TGTGCCAGCAGCCGCACAGGGGCGACTGAAAAACTGTTTTTT. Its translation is CASSRTGATEKLFF.

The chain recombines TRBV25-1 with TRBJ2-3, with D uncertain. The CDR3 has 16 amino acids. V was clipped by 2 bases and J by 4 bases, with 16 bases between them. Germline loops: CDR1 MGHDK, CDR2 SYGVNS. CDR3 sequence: CASSEPSMIWSDTQYF. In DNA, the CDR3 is TGTGCCAGCAGTGAACCAAGCATGATATGGTCAGATACGCAGTATTTT.

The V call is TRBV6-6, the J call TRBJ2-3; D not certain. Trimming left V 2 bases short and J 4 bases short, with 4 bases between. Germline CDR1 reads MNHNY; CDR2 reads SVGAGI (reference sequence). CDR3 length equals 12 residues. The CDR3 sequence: CASSYGPDTQYF. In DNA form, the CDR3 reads TGTGCCAGCAGTTACGGTCCAGATACGCAGTATTTT.

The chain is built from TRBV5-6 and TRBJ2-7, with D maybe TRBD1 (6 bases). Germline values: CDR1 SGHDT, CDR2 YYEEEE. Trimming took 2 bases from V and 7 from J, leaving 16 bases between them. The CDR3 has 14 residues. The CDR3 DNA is TGTGCCAGCAGCTTACGAACAGGGATGGGGGAGCAGTACTTC. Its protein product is CASSLRTGMGEQYF. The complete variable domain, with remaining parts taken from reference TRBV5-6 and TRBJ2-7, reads DAGVTQSPTHLIKTRGQQVTLRCSPKSGHDTVSWYQQALGQGPQFIFQYYEEEERQRGNFPDRFSGHQFPNYSSELNVNALLLGDSALYLCASSLRTGMGEQYFGPGTRLTVT.

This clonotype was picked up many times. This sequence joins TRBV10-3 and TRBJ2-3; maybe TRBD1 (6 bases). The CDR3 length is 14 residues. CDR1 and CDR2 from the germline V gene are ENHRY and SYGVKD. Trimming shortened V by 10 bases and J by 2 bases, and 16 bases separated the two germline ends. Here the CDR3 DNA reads TGTGCCACCACACTCCCGGGACACACAGATACGCAGTATTTT. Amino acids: CATTLPGHTDTQYF.

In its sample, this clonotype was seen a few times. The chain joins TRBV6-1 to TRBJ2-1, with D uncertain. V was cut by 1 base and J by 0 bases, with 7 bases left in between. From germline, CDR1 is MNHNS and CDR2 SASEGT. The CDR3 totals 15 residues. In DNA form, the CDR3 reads TGTGCCAGCAGTGAAGGCCATAGCTCCTACAATGAGCAGTTCTTC. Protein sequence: CASSEGHSSYNEQFF.

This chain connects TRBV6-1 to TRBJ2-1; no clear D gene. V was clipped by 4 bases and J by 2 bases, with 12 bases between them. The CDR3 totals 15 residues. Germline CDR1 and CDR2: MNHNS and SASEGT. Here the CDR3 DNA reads TGTGCCAGCAGTGTGGGTACCCTTCCCTACAATGAGCAGTTCTTC. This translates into CASSVGTLPYNEQFF.

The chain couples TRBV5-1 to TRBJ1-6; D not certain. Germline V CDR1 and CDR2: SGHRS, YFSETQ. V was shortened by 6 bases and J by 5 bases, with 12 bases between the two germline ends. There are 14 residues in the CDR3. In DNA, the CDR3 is TGCGCCAGCACCGGTGGGATCAATAATTCACCCCTCCACTTT. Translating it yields CASTGGINNSPLHF.

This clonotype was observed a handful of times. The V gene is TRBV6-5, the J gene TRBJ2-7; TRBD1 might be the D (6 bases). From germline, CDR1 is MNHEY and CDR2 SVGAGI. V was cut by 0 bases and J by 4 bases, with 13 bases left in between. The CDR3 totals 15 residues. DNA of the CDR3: TGTGCCAGCAGTTACTCGAGAGGGGGTACGTACGAGCAGTACTTC. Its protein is CASSYSRGGTYEQYF.